This T cell receptor (beta chain) was sequenced in a study of technical replicates of blood from several donors. This CDR3 has 18 residues. Germline lookup yields CDR1 SGHDT and CDR2 YYEEEE. The ends were cut back, 4 bases at V and 3 bases at J, with 26 bases in the middle. Profiling relied on immunoSEQ multiplex PCR, and the TCRdb table lists in-frame clones only, not all of them. The repertoire holds tens of thousands of clones, over 75% seen once, with 4.5% to 5% in the top ten. The chain is built from TRBV5-6 and TRBJ2-7; perhaps TRBD2 as D (5 bases). Sample: PBMCs. The source is a human donor in good health. Some clones in this sample may be carry-over from other donors' samples. The CDR3 DNA is TGTGCCAGCAGCGGACCCGGGGTTACTTGGGGTACTGACTACGAGCAGTACTTC. Translating it yields CASSGPGVTWGTDYEQYF.